The present entry profiles one T cell receptor beta chain with its context. The sample is drawn from a study of cytomegalovirus exposure and HLA in healthy donors. This PCR relied on a set of 60 Vbeta primers and 13 Jbeta primers. Assay used: immunoSEQ multiplex PCR; TCRdb lists only in-frame clones, some missing. The table shows 240,000 or so clones, with about 80% occurring only once. The CDR3 consists of 13 residues. The germline gives CDR1 SGHNT, CDR2 YYREEE (reference sequence). The V gene lost 6 bases and the J gene lost 3 bases, with 13 bases spanning the gap. What was sequenced was PBMCs. This receptor was obtained from a woman in her sixties in good health and CMV-seropositive. The J gene is TRBJ2-7, the V gene TRBV5-4; no clear D. This chain's CDR3 is CASKESTNYEQYF. The DNA for the CDR3 is TGTGCCAGCAAGGAGAGCACCAACTACGAGCAGTACTTC.